These 16 T cell receptor beta chains share one sample of origin, sequenced in a study of T cells expressing NK-cell markers. Reprocessing the 5' RACE reads, TCRdb reports a single entry for every CDR3 protein and omits DNA. The sample data list over 100,000 distinct CDR3 sequences. The sequenced sample was blood T cells: a sorted CD56 or NKG2C T cell subset, CD4+ or CD8+ T cells, or bulk PBMC T cells (not recorded which). These receptors originate from a woman between 18 and 70 years old in good health.

V gene TRBV4-3 combines with J gene TRBJ1-5. The CDR3 runs 17 residues. Germline assignment: CDR1 LGHNA and CDR2 YSLEER. CDR3 region: CASSHLTRGGSNQPQHF.

The chain employs TRBV11-2 and TRBJ2-1; TCRdb reports TRBD1, a call that lacks DNA to check it against. The CDR3 contains 15 residues. Germline CDR1 SGHAT, CDR2 FQNNGV. The CDR3 sequence is CASTEGAGDHNEQFF.

In terms of frequency, this clonotype is medium-sized. The chain recombines TRBV27 with TRBJ2-3; as DNA is missing, the TRBD1 call by TCRdb cannot be tested. The germline V gene has CDR1 MNHEY and CDR2 SMNVEV (reference sequence). The CDR3 sequence is 13 residues long. CDR3 sequence reads: CASSFGAGDTQYF.

The genes are TRBV4-3 and TRBJ2-5; lacking DNA, the TRBD1 call made by TCRdb goes unchecked. Germline V gene data show CDR1 as LGHNA and CDR2 as YSLEER. The CDR3 has 15 amino acids. The CDR3 sequence is CASSQDRDRGETQYF.

The rearrangement links TRBV3-1 to TRBJ2-3; TCRdb picks TRBD2, but there is no DNA to check that call. CDR3 size: 16 residues. Germline CDR1 LGHDT, CDR2 YNNKEL (reference sequence). The CDR3 is CASSRRLAGVADTQYF.

J is TRBJ1-6 and V is TRBV19; checking the TCRdb D call of TRBD1 is not possible without DNA. CDR3 length equals 15 residues. Germline V CDR1 and CDR2: LNHDA, SQIVND (reference sequence). This chain's CDR3 is CASSVETGTHSPLHF.

The J gene is TRBJ2-1, the V gene TRBV9. The CDR3 is 12 amino acids. Germline-derived CDR1 and CDR2 are SGDLS and YYNGEE. The CDR3 spells CASSEINNEQFF.

This sequence joins TRBV27 and TRBJ2-3; TCRdb designates TRBD1, a call that cannot be tested without DNA. The CDR3 covers 16 residues. From germline, CDR1 is MNHEY and CDR2 SMNVEV (reference sequence). This CDR3 reads CASSFRTGVVTDTQYF.

The rearrangement uses TRBV10-3 and TRBJ2-5; TCRdb lists TRBD2, though no DNA is available to test this call. The CDR3 is 12 amino acids. Per germline, CDR1 ENHRY and CDR2 SYGVKD. The CDR3 region is CAISGTVETQYF.

V usage is TRBV6-4 and J usage is TRBJ2-2. Germline V gene lookup returns CDR1 MRHNA and CDR2 SNTAGT. There are 13 residues in the CDR3. This CDR3 is CASSDTNTGELFF.

This chain joins TRBV2 and TRBJ2-7; TCRdb lists TRBD2, though no DNA is available to test this call. This CDR3 is 12 amino acids long. The germline V gene encodes CDR1 SNHLY and CDR2 FYNNEI. CDR3: CASTILPAEQYF.

V gene TRBV5-1 combines with J gene TRBJ2-3; TCRdb selects TRBD2, and the lack of DNA leaves this call unchecked. Looked up from germline, CDR1 is SGHRS and CDR2 is YFSETQ. This CDR3 is 20 amino acids long. The CDR3 loop is CASSLLPPTTSGAPTDTQYF.

The chain carries TRBV20-1 and TRBJ2-1; the D call of TRBD1 rests on TCRdb alone, since no DNA is present to check it. The CDR3 has 15 residues. Germline CDR1 and CDR2: DFQATT and SNEGSKA (reference sequence). The CDR3 protein is CSAREPDRGSREQFF.

The chain carries TRBV20-1 and TRBJ2-1. Germline-derived CDR1 and CDR2 are DFQATT and SNEGSKA (reference sequence). The CDR3 covers 15 residues. The CDR3 is CSAREIRSSYNEQFF.

The V gene is TRBV7-2, the J gene TRBJ2-5; the TRBD2 assignment by TCRdb is unverifiable without DNA. The CDR3 has 15 residues. In germline, CDR1 is SGHTA, CDR2 FQGNSA. CDR3 sequence reads: CASSLGVAGVETQYF.

The CDR3 spells CASSVPMQGARTDTQYF. V and J are TRBV9 and TRBJ2-3; the TCRdb call, TRBD1, lacks DNA for checking. The CDR3 totals 17 residues. Germline V gene data show CDR1 as SGDLS and CDR2 as YYNGEE.